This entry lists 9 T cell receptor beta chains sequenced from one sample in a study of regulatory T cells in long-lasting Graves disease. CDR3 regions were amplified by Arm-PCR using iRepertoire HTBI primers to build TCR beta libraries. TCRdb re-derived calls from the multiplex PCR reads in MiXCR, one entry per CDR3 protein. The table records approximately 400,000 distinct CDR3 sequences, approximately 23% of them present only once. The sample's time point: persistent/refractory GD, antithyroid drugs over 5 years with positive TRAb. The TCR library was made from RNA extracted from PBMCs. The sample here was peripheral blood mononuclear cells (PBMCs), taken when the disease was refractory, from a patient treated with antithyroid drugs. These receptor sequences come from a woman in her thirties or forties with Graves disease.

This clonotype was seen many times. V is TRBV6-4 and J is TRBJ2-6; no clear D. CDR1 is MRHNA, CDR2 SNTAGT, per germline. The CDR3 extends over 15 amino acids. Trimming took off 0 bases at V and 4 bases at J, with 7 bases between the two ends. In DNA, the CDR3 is TGTGCCAGCAGTGACTCTAGGTACGGGGCCAACGTCCTGACTTTC. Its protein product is CASSDSRYGANVLTF.

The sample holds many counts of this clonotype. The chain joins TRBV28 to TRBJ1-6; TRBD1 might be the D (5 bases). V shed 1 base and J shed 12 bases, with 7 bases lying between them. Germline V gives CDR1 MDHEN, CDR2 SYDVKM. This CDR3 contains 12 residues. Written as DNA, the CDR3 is TGTGCCAGCAGTTTATCGGGGGTACCCCTCCACTTT. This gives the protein CASSLSGVPLHF.

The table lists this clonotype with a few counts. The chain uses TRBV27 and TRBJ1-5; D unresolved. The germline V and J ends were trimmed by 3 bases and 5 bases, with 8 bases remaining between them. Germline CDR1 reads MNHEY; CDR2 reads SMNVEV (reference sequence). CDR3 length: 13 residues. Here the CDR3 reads CASSLKAHQPQHF. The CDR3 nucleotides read TGTGCCAGCAGTTTGAAGGCTCATCAGCCCCAGCATTTT.

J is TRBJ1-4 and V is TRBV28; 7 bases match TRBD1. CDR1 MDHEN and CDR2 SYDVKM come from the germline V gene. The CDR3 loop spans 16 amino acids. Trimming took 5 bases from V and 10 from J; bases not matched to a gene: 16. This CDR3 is CASSPGTDQSSGKLFF. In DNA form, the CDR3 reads TGTGCCAGCAGTCCCGGGACAGACCAGTCGTCGGGAAAACTGTTTTTT.

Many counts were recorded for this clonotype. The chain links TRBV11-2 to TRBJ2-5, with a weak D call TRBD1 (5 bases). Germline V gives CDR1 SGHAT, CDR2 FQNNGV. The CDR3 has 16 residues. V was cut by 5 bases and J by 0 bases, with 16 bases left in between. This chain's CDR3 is CASSLVDRTYQETQYF. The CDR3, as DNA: TGTGCCAGCAGCCTTGTCGACAGAACGTACCAAGAGACCCAGTACTTC.

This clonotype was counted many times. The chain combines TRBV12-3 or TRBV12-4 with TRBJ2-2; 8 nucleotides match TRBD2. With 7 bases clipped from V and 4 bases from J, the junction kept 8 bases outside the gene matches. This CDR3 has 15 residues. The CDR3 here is CASTPFSGATGELFF. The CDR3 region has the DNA TGTGCCAGCACCCCTTTTAGCGGGGCCACCGGGGAGCTGTTTTTT.

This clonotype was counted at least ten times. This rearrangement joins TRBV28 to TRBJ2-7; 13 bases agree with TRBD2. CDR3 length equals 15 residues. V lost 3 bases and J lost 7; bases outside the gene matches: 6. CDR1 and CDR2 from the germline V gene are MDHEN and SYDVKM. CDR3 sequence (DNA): TGTGCCAGCAGTTTCACTAGCGGGAGGGCCTGGGAGCAGTACTTC. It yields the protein CASSFTSGRAWEQYF.

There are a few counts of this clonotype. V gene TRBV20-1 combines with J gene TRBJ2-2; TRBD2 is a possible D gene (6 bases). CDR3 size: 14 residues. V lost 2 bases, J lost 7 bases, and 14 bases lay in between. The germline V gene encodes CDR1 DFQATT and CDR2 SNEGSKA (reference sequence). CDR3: CSARPASVSGELFF. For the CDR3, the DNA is TGCAGTGCTAGACCCGCTAGCGTTAGCGGGGAGCTGTTTTTT.

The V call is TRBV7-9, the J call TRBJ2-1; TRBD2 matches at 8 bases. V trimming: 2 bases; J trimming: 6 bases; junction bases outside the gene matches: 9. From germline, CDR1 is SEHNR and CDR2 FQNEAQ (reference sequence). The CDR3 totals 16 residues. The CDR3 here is CASSLNSVAGGNEQFF. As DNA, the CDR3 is TGTGCCAGCAGCTTAAATTCGGTGGCGGGAGGCAATGAGCAGTTCTTC.